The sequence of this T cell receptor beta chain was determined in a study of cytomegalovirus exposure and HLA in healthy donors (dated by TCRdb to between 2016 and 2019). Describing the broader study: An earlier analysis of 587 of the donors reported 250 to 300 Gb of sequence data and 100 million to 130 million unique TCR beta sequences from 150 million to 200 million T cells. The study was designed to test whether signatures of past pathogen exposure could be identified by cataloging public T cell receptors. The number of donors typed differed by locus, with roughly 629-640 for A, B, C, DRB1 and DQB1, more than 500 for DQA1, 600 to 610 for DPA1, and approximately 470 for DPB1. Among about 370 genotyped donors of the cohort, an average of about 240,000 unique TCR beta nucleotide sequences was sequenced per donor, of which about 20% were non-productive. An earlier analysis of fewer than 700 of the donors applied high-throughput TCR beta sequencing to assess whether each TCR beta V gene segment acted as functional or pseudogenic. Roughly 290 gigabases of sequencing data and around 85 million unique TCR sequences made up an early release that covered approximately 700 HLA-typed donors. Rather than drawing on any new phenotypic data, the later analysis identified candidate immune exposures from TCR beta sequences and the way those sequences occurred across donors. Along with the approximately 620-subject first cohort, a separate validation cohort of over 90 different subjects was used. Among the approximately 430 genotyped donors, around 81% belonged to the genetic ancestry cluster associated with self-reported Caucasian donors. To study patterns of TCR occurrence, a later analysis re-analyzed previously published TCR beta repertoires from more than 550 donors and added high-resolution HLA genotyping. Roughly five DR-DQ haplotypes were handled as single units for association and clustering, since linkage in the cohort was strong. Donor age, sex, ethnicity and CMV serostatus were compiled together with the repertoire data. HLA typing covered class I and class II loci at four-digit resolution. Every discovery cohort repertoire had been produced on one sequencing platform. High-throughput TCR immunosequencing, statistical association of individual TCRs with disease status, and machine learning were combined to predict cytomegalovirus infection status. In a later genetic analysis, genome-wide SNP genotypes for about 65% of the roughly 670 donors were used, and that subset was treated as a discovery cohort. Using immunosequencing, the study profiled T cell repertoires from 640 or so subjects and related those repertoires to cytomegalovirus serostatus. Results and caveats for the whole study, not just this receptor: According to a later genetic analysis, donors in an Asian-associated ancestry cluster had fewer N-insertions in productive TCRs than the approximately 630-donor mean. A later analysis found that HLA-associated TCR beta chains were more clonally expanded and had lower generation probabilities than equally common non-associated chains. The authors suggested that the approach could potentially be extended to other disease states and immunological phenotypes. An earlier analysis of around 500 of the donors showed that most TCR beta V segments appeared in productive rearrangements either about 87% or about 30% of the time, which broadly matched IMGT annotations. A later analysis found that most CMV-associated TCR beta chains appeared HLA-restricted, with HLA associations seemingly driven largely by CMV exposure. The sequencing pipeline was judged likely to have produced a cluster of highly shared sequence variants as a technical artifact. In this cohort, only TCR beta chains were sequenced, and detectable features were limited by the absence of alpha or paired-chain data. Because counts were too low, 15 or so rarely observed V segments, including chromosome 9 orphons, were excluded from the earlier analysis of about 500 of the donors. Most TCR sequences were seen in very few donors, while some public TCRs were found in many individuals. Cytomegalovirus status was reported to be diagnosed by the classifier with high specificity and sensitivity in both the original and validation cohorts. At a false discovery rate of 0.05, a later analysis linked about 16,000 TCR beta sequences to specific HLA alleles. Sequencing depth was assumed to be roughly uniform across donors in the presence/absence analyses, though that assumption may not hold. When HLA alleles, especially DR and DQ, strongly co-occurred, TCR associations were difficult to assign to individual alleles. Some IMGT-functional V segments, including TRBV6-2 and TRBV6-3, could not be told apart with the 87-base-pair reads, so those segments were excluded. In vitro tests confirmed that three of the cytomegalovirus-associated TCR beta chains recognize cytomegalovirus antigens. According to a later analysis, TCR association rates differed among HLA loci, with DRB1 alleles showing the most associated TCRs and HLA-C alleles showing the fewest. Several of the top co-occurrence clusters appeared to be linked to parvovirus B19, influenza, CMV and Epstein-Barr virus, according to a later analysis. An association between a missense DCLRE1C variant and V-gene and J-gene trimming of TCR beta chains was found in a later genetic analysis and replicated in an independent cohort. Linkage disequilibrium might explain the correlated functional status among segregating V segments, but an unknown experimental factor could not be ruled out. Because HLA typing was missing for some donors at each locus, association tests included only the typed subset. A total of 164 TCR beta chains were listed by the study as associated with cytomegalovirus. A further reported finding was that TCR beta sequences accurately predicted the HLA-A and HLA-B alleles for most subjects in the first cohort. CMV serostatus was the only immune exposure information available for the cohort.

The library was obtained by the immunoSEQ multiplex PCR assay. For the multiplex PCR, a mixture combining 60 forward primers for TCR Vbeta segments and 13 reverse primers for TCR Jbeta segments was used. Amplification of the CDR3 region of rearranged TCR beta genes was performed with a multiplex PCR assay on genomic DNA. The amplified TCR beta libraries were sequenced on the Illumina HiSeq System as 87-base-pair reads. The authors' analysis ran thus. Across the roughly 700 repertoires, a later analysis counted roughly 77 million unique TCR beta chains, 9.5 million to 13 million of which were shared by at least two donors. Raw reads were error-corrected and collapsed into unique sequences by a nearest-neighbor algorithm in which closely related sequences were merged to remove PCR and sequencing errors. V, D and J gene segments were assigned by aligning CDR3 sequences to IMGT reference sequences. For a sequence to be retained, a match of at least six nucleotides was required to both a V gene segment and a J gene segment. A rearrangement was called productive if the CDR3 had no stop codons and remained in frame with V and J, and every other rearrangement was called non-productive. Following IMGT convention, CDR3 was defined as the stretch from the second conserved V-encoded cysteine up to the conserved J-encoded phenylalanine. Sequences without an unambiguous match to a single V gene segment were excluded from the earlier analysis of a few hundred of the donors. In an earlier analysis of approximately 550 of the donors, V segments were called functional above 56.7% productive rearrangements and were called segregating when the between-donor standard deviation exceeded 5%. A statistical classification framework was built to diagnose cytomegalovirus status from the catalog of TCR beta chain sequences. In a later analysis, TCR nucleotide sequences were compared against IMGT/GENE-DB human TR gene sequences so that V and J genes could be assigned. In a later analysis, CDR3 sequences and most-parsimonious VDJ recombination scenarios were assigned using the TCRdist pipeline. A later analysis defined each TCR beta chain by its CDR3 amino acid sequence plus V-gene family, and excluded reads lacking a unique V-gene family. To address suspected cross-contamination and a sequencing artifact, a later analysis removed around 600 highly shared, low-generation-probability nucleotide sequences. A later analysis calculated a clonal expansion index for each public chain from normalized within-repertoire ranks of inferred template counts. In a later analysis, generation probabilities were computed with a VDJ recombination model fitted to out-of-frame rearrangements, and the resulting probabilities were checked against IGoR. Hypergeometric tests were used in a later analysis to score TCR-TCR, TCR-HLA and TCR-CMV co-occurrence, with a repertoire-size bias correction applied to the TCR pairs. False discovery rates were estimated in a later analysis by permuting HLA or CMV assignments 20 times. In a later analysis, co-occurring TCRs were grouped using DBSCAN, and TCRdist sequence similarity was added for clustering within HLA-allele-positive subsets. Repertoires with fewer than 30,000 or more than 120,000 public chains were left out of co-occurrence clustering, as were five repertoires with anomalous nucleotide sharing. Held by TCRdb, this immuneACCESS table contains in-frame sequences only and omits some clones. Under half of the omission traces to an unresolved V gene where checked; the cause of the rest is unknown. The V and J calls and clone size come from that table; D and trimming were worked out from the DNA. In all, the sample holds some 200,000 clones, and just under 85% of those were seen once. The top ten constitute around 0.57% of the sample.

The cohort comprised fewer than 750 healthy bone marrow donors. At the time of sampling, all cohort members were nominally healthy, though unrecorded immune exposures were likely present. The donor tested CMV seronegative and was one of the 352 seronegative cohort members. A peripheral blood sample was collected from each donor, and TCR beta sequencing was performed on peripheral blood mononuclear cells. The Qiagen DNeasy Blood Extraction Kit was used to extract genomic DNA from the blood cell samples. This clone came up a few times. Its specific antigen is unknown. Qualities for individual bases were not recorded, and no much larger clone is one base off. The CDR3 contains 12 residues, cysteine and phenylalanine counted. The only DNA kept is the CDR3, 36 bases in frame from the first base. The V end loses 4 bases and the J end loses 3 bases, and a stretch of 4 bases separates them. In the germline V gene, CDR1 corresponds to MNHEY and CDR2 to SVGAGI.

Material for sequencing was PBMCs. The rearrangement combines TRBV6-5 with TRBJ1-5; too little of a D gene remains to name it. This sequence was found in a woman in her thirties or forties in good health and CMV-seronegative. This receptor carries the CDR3 CASSSYNQPQHF. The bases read TGTGCCAGCAGTTCCTACAATCAGCCCCAGCATTTT.